This T cell receptor (beta chain) was obtained from a study of cytomegalovirus exposure and HLA in healthy donors. PCR primers comprised 60 Vbeta and 13 Jbeta primers. Profiled with immunoSEQ multiplex PCR; TCRdb holds only in-frame clones, not every one. The sample records over 100,000 clones, 75% to 90% being singletons. The V and J ends lost 4 bases and 6 bases, in that order; junction bases with no gene match: 13. CDR1 and CDR2 (germline): MDHEN, SYDVKM. CDR3 length equals 17 residues. This sequence was found in a man younger than 45 in good health and CMV-seronegative. The material sequenced was PBMCs. The genes are TRBV28 and TRBJ2-1; TRBD1 aligns across 9 bases. The CDR3 sequence is CASSSPQGGQGGNEQFF. CDR3 nucleotides: TGTGCCAGCAGTTCCCCCCAGGGGGGACAGGGAGGCAATGAGCAGTTCTTC.